These 12 T cell receptor beta chains were all obtained from the same sample, sequenced in a study of blood T cell repertoires in COVID-19 (dated by TCRdb to 2018 to 2021). The library was built by means of the immunoSEQ multiplex PCR assay. Drawn from immuneACCESS, this table holds only the in-frame rearrangements with V and J called that TCRdb kept. Clones are partly lost; checked studies trace under half to an unresolved V gene and leave the rest unexplained. The sample table contains 70,000 to 75,000 clones; only one count was recorded for 65% to 85% of them. The leading ten clones occupy approximately 1.7% of the sample. Specimen: peripheral blood. These receptors were collected from a woman aged 60-70 years with acute or convalescent COVID-19.

The rearrangement joins TRBV5-1 to TRBJ2-2; tentatively, D is TRBD2 (5 bases). Germline loops: CDR1 SGHRS, CDR2 YFSETQ. The germline V and J ends were trimmed by 2 bases and 2 bases, with 7 bases remaining between them. The CDR3 totals 14 residues. Here the CDR3 DNA reads TGCGCCAGCAGCTTCCGGACTAACACCGGGGAGCTGTTTTTT. Translating gives CASSFRTNTGELFF.

The rearrangement joins TRBV9 to TRBJ2-1; the match to TRBD2 covers 9 bases. Germline V gene data show CDR1 as SGDLS and CDR2 as YYNGEE. The J segment lost 4 bases and the V segment lost 7 bases, leaving 9 bases of the junction unmatched. The CDR3 is 15 amino acids. The CDR3 coding sequence is TGTGCCAGCGCCGTTAGCGGGGGACCGTACAATGAGCAGTTCTTC. This codes for CASAVSGGPYNEQFF.

Concerning this clone: The junction shows a germline mismatch at one end, possibly a read error. The CDR3 loop reads CAWSIWGGNVLTF. CDR3 nucleotides: TGTGCCTGGAGTATATGGGGGGGCAACGTCCTGACTTTC. The V and J genes are TRBV30 and TRBJ2-6; TRBD2 agrees at 7 bases. The CDR3 is made up of 13 amino acids. Germline V lookup: CDR1 GTSNPN, CDR2 SVGIG (reference sequence).

The rearrangement uses TRBV24-1 and TRBJ2-1; the D gene is possibly TRBD2 (6 bases). Germline CDR1 reads KGHDR; CDR2 reads SFDVKD. Trimming took off 4 bases at V and 12 bases at J, with 12 bases between the two ends. This CDR3 contains 12 residues. CDR3 coding DNA: TGTGCCACCAGTGACCCCTCGCGGGGGCAGTTCTTC. Amino acids: CATSDPSRGQFF.

The chain employs TRBV7-6 and TRBJ1-2; tentatively, D is TRBD1 (5 bases). This CDR3 contains 13 residues. The V and J ends lost 3 bases and 7 bases respectively, with 12 bases between them. The germline CDR1 and CDR2 sequences are SGHVS and FNYEAQ. The CDR3 sequence: CASSFGGVVGYTF. Here the CDR3 DNA reads TGTGCCAGCAGCTTTGGAGGGGTCGTTGGCTACACCTTC.

The chain recombines TRBV3-1 (or the pseudogene TRBV3-2) with TRBJ1-5; 7 bases are a match to TRBD1. CDR1 and CDR2 (germline): LGHDT, YNNKEL (reference sequence). The CDR3 is 14 amino acids. The ends lost 0 bases at V and 9 bases at J; junction bases unmatched: 5. CDR3 in DNA: TGTGCCAGCAGCCAAGACCAGGGGGTTTCGCCCCAGCATTTT. Its protein product is CASSQDQGVSPQHF.

The chain uses TRBV6-1 and TRBJ2-5, with 9 nucleotides matching TRBD1. The CDR3 is made up of 14 amino acids. V lost 6 bases to trimming and J lost 5 bases; unmatched junction nucleotides: 7. The germline CDR1 and CDR2 sequences are MNHNS and SASEGT. CDR3 sequence: CASSWGTGLETQYF. CDR3 coding DNA: TGTGCCAGCAGCTGGGGGACAGGGCTTGAGACCCAGTACTTC.

The chain is built from TRBV19 and TRBJ1-5; unclear D gene. CDR1 and CDR2 (germline): LNHDA, SQIVND (reference sequence). The CDR3 consists of 15 residues. Trimming cost V 4 bases and J 6 bases, with 16 bases left between them. CDR3 loop: CASSNPGSGSQPQHF. CDR3 bases: TGTGCCAGTAGTAACCCGGGATCCGGGAGTCAGCCCCAGCATTTT.

The chain joins TRBV19 to TRBJ1-5, with 7 positions matching TRBD1. The CDR3 length is 18 residues. Germline CDR1 is LNHDA and CDR2 is SQIVND (reference sequence). Trimming at V came to 7 bases and at J to 3 bases, leaving 18 bases not matched to a gene. This chain's CDR3 is CASTQGKAGTVYNQPQHF. Written as DNA, the CDR3 is TGTGCCAGTACTCAGGGGAAAGCCGGGACAGTTTACAATCAGCCCCAGCATTTT.

The chain couples TRBV2 to TRBJ1-6; 8 nucleotides match TRBD1. Germline lookup yields CDR1 SNHLY and CDR2 FYNNEI. The CDR3 runs to 15 residues. V shed 4 bases and J 7 bases; nucleotides not matched to a gene: 6. DNA of the CDR3: TGTGCCAGCAGTGTGGGACAGGAACCGAATTCACCCCTCCACTTT. Encoded protein: CASSVGQEPNSPLHF.

The rearrangement uses TRBV5-6 and TRBJ2-5, with 10 bases identical to TRBD2. Looked up from germline, CDR1 is SGHDT and CDR2 is YYEEEE. This CDR3 has 14 amino acids. V was clipped by 4 bases and J by 2 bases; unmatched bases: 2. The CDR3 DNA reads as TGTGCCAGCAGCCGGACTAGCGGTCAAGAGACCCAGTACTTC. Protein product: CASSRTSGQETQYF.

The V and J genes are TRBV4-2 and TRBJ2-3; maybe TRBD2 (7 bases). CDR3 size: 16 residues. V gave up 5 bases and J gave up 3 bases, with 18 bases separating them. CDR1 is LGHNA, CDR2 YNFKEQ, per germline. This chain's CDR3 is CASSARPGGLTDTQYF. The CDR3 DNA sequence: TGTGCCAGCAGCGCAAGGCCGGGGGGCCTTACAGATACGCAGTATTTT.